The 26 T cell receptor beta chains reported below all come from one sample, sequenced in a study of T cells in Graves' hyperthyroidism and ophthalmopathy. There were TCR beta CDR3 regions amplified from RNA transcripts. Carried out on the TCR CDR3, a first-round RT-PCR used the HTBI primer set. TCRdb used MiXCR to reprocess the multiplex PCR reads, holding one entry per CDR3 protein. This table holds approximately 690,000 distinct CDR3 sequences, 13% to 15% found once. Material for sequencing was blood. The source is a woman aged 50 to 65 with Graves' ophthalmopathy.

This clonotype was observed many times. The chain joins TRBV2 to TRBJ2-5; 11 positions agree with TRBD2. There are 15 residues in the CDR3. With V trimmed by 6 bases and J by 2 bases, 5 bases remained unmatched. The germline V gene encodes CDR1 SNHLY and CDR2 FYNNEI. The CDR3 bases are TGTGCCAGCAGCCAACTAGCGGGAGTGCAAGAGACCCAGTACTTC. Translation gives CASSQLAGVQETQYF.

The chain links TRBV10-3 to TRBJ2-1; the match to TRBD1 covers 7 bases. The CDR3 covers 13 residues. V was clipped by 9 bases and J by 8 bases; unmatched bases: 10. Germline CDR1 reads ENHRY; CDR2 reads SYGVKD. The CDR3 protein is CAMSTGTADEQFF. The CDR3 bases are TGTGCCATGTCGACAGGGACAGCGGATGAGCAGTTCTTC.

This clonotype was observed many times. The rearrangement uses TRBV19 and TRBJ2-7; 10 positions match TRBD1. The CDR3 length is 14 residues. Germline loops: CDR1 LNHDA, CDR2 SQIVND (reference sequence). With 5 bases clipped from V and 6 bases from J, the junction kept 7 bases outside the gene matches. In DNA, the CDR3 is TGTGCCAGTAGTCGACGGGACAGGGGACCCGAGCAGTACTTC. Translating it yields CASSRRDRGPEQYF.

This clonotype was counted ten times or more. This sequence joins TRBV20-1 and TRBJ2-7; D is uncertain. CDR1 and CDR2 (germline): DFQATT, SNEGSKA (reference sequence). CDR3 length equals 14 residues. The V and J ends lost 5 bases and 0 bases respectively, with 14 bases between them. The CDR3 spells CSASRARGSYEQYF. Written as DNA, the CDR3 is TGCAGTGCTTCCCGGGCCCGCGGCTCCTACGAGCAGTACTTC.

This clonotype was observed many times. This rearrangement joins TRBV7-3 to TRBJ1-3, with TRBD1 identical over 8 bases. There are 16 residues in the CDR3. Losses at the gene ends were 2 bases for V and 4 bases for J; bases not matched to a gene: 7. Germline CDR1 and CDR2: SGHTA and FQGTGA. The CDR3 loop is CASSLGDRFSGNTIYF. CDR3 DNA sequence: TGTGCCAGCAGCTTAGGGGACAGGTTCTCCGGAAACACCATATATTTT.

CDR3 in DNA: TGTGCCAGCAAGACCCTAGCGGAGAACAATGAGCAGTTCTTC. This gives the protein CASKTLAENNEQFF. The rearrangement uses TRBV13 and TRBJ2-1; 7 nucleotides align to TRBD2. With 7 bases clipped from V and 5 bases from J, the junction kept 8 bases outside the gene matches. CDR3 length: 14 residues. Germline loops: CDR1 PRHDT, CDR2 FYEKMQ (reference sequence).

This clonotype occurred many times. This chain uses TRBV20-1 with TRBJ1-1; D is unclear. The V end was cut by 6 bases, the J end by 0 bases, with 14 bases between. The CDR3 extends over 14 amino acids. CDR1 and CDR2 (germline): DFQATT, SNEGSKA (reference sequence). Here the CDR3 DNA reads TGCAGTGCCGACCCGGGAATTCTGAACACTGAAGCTTTCTTT. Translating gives CSADPGILNTEAFF.

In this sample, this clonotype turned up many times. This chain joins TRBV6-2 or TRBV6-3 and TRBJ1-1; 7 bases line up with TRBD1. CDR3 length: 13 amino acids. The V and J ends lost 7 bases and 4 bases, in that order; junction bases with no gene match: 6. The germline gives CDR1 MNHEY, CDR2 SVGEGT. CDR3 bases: TGTGCCAGCAACCACCGGGACAGCACTGAAGCTTTCTTT. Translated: CASNHRDSTEAFF.

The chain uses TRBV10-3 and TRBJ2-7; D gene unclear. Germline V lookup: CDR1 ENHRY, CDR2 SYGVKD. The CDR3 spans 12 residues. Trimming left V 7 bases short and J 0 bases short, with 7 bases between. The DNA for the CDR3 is TGTGCCATCAAACTGGGCTCCTACGAGCAGTACTTC. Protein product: CAIKLGSYEQYF.

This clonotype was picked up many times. The CDR3 region is CASSPKSYNEQFF. CDR3 nucleotide sequence: TGTGCCAGCTCACCAAAGAGTTACAATGAGCAGTTCTTC. The rearrangement joins TRBV18 to TRBJ2-1; D not resolved. Germline loops: CDR1 KGHSH, CDR2 LQKENI. The CDR3 totals 13 residues. V was cut by 2 bases and J by 4 bases, with 6 bases left in between.

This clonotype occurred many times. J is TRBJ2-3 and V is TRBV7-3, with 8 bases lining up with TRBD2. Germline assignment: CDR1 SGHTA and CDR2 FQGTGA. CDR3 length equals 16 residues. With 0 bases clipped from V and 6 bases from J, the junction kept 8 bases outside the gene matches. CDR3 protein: CASSLTLAGSSDTQYF. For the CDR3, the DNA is TGTGCCAGCAGCTTAACGTTAGCGGGATCATCTGATACGCAGTATTTT.

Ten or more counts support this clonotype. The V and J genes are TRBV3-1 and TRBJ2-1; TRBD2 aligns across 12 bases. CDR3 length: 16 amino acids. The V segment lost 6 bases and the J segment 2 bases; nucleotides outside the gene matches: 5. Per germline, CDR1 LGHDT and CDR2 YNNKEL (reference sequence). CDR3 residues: CASRPGLAGPYNEQFF. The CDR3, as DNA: TGTGCCAGCAGACCCGGACTAGCGGGGCCCTACAATGAGCAGTTCTTC.

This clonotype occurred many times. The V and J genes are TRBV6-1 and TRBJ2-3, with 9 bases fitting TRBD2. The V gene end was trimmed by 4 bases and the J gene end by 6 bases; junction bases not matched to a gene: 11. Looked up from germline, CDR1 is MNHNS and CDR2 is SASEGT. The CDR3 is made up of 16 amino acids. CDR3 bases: TGTGCCAGCAGTGGTACTAGCGGGCAGCAATCCGATACGCAGTATTTT. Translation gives CASSGTSGQQSDTQYF.

The CDR3 spells CASRGQGGPYEQYF. The CDR3 nucleotides read TGTGCCAGCAGGGGACAGGGGGGACCCTACGAGCAGTACTTC. V usage is TRBV6-1 and J usage is TRBJ2-7; 11 bases are a match to TRBD1. CDR1 and CDR2 (germline): MNHNS, SASEGT. The CDR3 has 14 amino acids. The V and J ends lost 6 bases and 2 bases, in that order; junction bases with no gene match: 3.

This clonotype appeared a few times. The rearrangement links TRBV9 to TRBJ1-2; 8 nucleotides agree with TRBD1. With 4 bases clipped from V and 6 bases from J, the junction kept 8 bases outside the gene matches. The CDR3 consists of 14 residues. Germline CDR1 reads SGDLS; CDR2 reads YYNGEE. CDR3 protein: CASSPGQGWDGYTF. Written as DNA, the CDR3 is TGTGCCAGCAGCCCCGGACAGGGTTGGGATGGCTACACCTTC.

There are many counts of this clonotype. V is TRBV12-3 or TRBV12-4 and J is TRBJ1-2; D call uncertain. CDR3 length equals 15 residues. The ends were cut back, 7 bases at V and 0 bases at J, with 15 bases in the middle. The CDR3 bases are TGTGCCAGCAAAATCCGGACGGTAACTAACTATGGCTACACCTTC. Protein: CASKIRTVTNYGYTF.

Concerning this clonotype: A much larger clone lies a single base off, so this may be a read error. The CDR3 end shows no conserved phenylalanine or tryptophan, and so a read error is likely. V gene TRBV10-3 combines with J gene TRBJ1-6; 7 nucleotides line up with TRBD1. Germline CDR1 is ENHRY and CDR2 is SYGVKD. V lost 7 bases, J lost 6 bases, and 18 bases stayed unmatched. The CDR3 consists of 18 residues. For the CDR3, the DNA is TGTGCCATCACCGACACCCCCCCGACAGGGTTTGGTAATTCACCCCTCCACCTT. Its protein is CAITDTPPTGFGNSPLHL.

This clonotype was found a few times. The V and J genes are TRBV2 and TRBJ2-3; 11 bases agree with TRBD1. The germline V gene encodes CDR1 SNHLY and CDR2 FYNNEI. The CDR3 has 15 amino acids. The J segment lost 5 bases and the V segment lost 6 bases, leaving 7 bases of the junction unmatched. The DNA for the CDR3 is TGTGCCAGCAGGGGGACAGGGGGATTGTTAGATACGCAGTATTTT. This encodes CASRGTGGLLDTQYF.

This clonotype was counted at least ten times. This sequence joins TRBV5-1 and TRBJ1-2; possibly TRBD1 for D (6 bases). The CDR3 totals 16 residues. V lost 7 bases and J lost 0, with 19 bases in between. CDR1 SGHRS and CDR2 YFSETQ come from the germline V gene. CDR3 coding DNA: TGCGCCAGCGCTGGGAACCCGACAGGAGCTAACTATGGCTACACCTTC. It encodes CASAGNPTGANYGYTF.

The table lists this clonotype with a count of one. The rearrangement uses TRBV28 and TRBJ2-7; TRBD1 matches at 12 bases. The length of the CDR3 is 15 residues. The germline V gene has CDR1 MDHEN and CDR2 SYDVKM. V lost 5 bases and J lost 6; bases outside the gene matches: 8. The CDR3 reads CASSHTGTGGAEQYF. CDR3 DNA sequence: TGTGCCAGCAGTCATACCGGGACAGGGGGCGCCGAGCAGTACTTC.

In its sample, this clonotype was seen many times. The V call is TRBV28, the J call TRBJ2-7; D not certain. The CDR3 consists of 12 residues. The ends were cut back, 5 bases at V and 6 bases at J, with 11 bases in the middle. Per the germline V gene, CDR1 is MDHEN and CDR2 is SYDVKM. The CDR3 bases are TGTGCCAGCAGTCTGCCCGCTGGCGAGCAGTACTTC. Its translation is CASSLPAGEQYF.

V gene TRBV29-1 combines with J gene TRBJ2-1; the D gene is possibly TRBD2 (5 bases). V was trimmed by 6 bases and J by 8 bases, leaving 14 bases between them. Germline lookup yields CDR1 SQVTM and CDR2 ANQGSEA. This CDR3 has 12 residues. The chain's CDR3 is CSVGSLAYEQFF. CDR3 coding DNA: TGCAGCGTGGGGAGTCTAGCATATGAGCAGTTCTTC.

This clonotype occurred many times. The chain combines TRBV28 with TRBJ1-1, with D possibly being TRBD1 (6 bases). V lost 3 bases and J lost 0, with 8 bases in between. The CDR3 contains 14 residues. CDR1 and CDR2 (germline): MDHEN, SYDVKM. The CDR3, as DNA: TGTGCCAGCAGTTTTGGGACAATGAACACTGAAGCTTTCTTT. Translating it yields CASSFGTMNTEAFF.

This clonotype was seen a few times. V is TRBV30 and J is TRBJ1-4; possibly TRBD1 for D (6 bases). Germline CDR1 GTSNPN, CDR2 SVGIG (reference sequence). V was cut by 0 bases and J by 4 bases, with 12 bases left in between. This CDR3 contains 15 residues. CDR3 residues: CAWSVMDSLNEKLFF. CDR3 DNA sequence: TGTGCCTGGAGTGTCATGGACAGCCTTAATGAAAAACTGTTTTTT.

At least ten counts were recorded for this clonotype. The CDR3 bases are TGTGCCAGCAGCCAAGAGGTGGGCCTAGGCCATATTGGCTACACCTTC. Its protein is CASSQEVGLGHIGYTF. This rearrangement joins TRBV3-1 to TRBJ1-2; no firm D call. Looked up from germline, CDR1 is LGHDT and CDR2 is YNNKEL (reference sequence). The CDR3 has 16 residues. Trimming cost V 0 bases and J 7 bases, with 18 bases left between them.

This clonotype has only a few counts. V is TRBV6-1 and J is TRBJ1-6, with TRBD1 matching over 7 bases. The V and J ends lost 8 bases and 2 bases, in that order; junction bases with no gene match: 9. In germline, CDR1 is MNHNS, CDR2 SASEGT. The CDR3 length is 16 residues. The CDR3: CASGLQGDAYNSPLHF. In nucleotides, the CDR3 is TGTGCCAGCGGTCTTCAGGGGGATGCCTATAATTCACCCCTCCACTTT.